The T cell receptor beta chain described here comes from a study of blood T cell repertoires in COVID-19. This table comes from immunoSEQ multiplex PCR, and its TCRdb copy is limited to in-frame clones, with some not included. The profile shows 240,000 or so clones, just under 85% of them singletons. The CDR3 consists of 16 residues. CDR1 and CDR2 (germline): KGHSH, LQKENI. Trimming removed 2 bases from V and 2 bases from J, with 12 bases in between. This clonotype was sampled from a woman older than 75 with acute or convalescent COVID-19. The chain recombines TRBV18 with TRBJ2-2; D is unresolved. The sequenced material came from peripheral blood. CDR3 region: CASSPEVGANTGELFF. The CDR3 DNA sequence: TGTGCCAGCTCACCAGAAGTTGGAGCCAACACCGGGGAGCTGTTTTTT.